The rows below give T cell receptor beta chains drawn from one sample of a study of molecular identifiers for immune sequencing clone quantification. Using its own MiXCR run on the PCR reads, TCRdb lists one record per CDR3 protein. The table shows under 600,000 distinct CDR3 sequences, with roughly 24% occurring only once. The sample consisted of naive CD8+ T cells from blood, with Jurkat cell RNA spiked in. These receptors came from a human donor in good health. Some libraries in this study had Jurkat cell RNA spiked in. CDR3s include the opening cysteine and the closing phenylalanine or tryptophan. The D gene is left open where the match is weak. Clone sizes are given selectively: once, few, many, or a class where the clone is expanded.

CDR3 protein | CDR3 DNA | D gene | clone size | J gene | V gene
CSVEGQMSHGYTF | TGCAGCGTTGAAGGGCAGATGAGCCATGGCTACACCTTC | . | many | TRBJ1-2 | TRBV29-1
CASSLRQGYGELFF | TGTGCCAGCAGCTTGAGACAGGGATATGGGGAGCTGTTTTTT | TRBD1 | . | TRBJ2-2 | TRBV7-2
CSVNEDGGVDTEAFF | TGCAGCGTTAATGAAGATGGGGGAGTGGACACTGAAGCTTTCTTT | . | . | TRBJ1-1 | TRBV29-1
CASSQEVRAVTDTQYF | TGTGCCAGCAGCCAAGAAGTTAGGGCCGTCACAGATACGCAGTATTTT | . | few | TRBJ2-3 | TRBV3-1
CASQGVGAGAINIQYF | TGTGCCAGTCAAGGGGTGGGGGCGGGAGCCATTAACATTCAGTACTTC | . | . | TRBJ2-4 | TRBV27
CASSQLTPGGLTDTQYF | TGTGCCAGCAGCCAATTAACCCCAGGGGGACTCACAGATACGCAGTATTTT | . | many | TRBJ2-3 | TRBV7-9
CASSEQEDSPLHF | TGTGCCAGCAGTGAACAGGAGGATTCACCCCTCCACTTT | . | many | TRBJ1-6 | TRBV25-1
CSARELQGGEQYF | TGCAGTGCTAGAGAACTACAGGGGGGCGAGCAGTACTTC | TRBD1 | many | TRBJ2-7 | TRBV20-1
CASSLSSGGGSYEQYF | TGTGCCAGCAGCTTGTCCTCCGGGGGGGGATCGTACGAGCAGTACTTC | TRBD2 | few | TRBJ2-7 | TRBV11-2
CASSLEPGPPLGDSYNEQFF | TGCGCCAGCAGCTTGGAGCCGGGGCCCCCTTTAGGTGACTCCTACAATGAGCAGTTCTTC | . | . | TRBJ2-1 | TRBV5-1
CASSLGQGWRNTEAFF | TGTGCCAGCAGCTTAGGACAGGGCTGGAGGAACACTGAAGCTTTCTTT | TRBD1 | many | TRBJ1-1 | TRBV7-2